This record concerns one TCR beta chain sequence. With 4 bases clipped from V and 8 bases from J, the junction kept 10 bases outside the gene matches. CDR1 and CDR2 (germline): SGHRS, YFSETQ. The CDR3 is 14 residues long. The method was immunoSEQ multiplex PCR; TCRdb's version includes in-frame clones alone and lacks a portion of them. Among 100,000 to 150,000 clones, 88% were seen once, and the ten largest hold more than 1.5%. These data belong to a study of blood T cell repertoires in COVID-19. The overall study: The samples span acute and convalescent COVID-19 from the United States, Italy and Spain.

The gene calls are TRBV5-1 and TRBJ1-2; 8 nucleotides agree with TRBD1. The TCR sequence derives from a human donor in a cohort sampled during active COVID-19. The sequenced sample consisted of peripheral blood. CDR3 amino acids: CASSMDRADGGYTF. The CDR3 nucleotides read TGCGCCAGCAGCATGGACAGGGCGGATGGCGGCTACACCTTC. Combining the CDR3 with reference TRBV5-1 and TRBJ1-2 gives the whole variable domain KAGVTQTPRYLIKTRGQQVTLSCSPISGHRSVSWYQQTPGQGLQFLFEYFSETQRNKGNFPGRFSGRQFSNSRSEMNVSTLELGDSALYLCASSMDRADGGYTFGSGTRLTVV.